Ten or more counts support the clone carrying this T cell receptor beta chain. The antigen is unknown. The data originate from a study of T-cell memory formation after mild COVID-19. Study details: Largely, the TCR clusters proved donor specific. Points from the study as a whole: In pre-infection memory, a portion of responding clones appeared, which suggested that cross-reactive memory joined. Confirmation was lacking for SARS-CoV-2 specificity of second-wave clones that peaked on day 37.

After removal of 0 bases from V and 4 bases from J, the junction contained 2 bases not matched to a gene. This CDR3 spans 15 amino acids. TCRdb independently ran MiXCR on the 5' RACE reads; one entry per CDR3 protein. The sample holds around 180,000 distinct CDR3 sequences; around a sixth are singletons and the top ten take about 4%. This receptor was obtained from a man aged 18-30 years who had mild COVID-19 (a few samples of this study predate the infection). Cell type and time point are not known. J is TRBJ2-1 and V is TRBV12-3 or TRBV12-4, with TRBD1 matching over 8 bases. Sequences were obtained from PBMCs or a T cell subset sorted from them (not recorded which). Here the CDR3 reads CASSLAWTGYNEQFF. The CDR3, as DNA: TGTGCCAGCAGTTTAGCGTGGACAGGGTACAATGAGCAGTTCTTC.